This T cell receptor (beta chain) derives from a study of shared clonotypes between healthy human individuals. Germline V CDR1 and CDR2: MDHEN, SYDVKM. CDR3 length: 12 residues. Trimming cost V 6 bases and J 5 bases, with 11 bases left between them. Naive CD8 isolation took CD45RO-negative cells positively selected for CCR7 and excluded terminally differentiated effector memory CD45RA+ cells. The method was immunoSEQ multiplex PCR; TCRdb's version includes in-frame clones alone and lacks a portion of them. The sample consists of millions of clones, 85% to 95% of them appearing once. The clonotype was recovered from a man younger than 35 in good health. The chain employs TRBV28 and TRBJ2-7, with D unclear. The material sequenced was naive CD8+ T cells sorted from blood. The CDR3 DNA is TGTGCCAGCAGGCGAAGTGTAGACGAGCAGTACTTC. Translation: CASRRSVDEQYF.